This T cell receptor beta chain was retrieved from a study of shared clonotypes between healthy human individuals. Study in general: The cohort had a couple of women and a few men, ages 18 to 49.

This clone was counted ten times or more. This CDR3 is 14 amino acids long. Germline V gives CDR1 MNHEY, CDR2 SVGAGI. V was pared by 2 bases and J by 3 bases, with 10 bases between. The data were produced by immunoSEQ multiplex PCR, yet TCRdb's version contains in-frame clones alone and is incomplete. Of around 1,000,000 clones in the sample, roughly 80% were seen once. Donation came from healthy HIV-negative adults that had no recent acute infections or vaccinations. The sample was memory CD4+ T cells from PBMCs. Subset indicated: CD45RA-negative fraction. The rearrangement links TRBV6-5 to TRBJ2-5; unclear D gene. This receptor was taken from a man between 18 and 29 years old in good health. Some clones in this sample may be carry-over from other donors' samples. The CDR3 here is CASSYVSGEETQYF. CDR3 nucleotides: TGTGCCAGCAGTTACGTTTCAGGCGAAGAGACCCAGTACTTC.